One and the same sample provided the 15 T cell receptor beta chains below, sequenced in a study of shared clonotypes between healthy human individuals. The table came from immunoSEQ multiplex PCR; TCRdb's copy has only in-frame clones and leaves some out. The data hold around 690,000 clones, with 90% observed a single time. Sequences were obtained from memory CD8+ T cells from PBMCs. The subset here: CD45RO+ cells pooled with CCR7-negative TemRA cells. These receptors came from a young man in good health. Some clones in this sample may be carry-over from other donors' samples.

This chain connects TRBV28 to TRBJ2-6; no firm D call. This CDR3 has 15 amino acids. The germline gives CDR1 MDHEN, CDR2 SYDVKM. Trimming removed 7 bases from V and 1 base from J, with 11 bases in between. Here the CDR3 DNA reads TGTGCCAGCAACGGTTTACGGTCTGGGGCCAACGTCCTGACTTTC. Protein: CASNGLRSGANVLTF.

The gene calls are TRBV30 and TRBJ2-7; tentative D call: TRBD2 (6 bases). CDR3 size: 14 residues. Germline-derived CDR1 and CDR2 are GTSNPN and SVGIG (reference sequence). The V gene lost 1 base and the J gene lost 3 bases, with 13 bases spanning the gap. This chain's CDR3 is CAWSGGGVFYEQYF. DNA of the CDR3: TGTGCCTGGAGTGGGGGAGGAGTGTTCTACGAGCAGTACTTC.

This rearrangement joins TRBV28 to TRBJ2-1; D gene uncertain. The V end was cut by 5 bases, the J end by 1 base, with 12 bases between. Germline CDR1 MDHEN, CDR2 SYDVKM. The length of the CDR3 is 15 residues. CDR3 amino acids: CASSPLVGSYNEQFF. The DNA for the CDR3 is TGTGCCAGCAGTCCCCTCGTCGGATCCTACAATGAGCAGTTCTTC.

CDR3 nucleotides: TGTGCCAGCAGCTTATTAGGGAAACAAGAGACCCAGTACTTC. It translates to CASSLLGKQETQYF. The chain employs TRBV7-2 and TRBJ2-5; D gene uncertain. The CDR3 consists of 14 residues. Per the germline V gene, CDR1 is SGHTA and CDR2 is FQGNSA. V lost 2 bases and J lost 2, with 9 bases in between.

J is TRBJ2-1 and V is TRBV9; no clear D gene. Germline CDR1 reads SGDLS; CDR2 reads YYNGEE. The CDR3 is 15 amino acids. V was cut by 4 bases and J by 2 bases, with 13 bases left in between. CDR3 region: CASSSRGNPYNEQFF. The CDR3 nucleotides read TGTGCCAGCAGCTCGAGAGGCAACCCCTACAATGAGCAGTTCTTC.

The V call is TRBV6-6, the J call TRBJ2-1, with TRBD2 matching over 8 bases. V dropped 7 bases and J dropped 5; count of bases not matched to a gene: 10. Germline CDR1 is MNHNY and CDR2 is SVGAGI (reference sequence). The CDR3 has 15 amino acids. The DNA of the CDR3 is TGTGCCAGCACTCCGGGGCTAGCGGGTAACAATGAGCAGTTCTTC. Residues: CASTPGLAGNNEQFF.

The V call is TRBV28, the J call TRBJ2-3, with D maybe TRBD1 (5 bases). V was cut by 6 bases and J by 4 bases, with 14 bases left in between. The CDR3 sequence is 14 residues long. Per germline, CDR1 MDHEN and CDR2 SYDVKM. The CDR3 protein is CASSPDNIADTQYF. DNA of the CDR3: TGTGCCAGCAGCCCGGACAACATCGCAGATACGCAGTATTTT.

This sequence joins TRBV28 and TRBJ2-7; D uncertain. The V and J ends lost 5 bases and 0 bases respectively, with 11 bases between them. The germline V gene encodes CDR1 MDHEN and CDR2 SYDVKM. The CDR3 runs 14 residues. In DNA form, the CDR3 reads TGTGCCAGCAGTGGAAGGAAAAGCTCCTACGAGCAGTACTTC. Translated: CASSGRKSSYEQYF.

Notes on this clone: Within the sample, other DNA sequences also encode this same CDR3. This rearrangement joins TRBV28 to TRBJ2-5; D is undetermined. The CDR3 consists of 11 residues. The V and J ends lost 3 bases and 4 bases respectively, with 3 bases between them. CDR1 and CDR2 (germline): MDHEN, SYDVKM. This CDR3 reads CASSFRETQYF. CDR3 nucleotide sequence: TGTGCCAGCAGTTTTCGAGAGACCCAGTACTTC. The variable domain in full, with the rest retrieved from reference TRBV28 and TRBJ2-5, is DVKVTQSSRYLVKRTGEKVFLECVQDMDHENMFWYRQDPGLGLRLIYFSYDVKMKEKGDIPEGYSVSREKKERFSLILESASTNQTSMYLCASSFRETQYFGPGTRLLVL.

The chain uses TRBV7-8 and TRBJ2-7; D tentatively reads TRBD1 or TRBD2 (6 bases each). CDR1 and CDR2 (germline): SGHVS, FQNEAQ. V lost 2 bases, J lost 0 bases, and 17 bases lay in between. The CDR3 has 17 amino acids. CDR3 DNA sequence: TGTGCCAGCAGCTTAAGAGAGGAGGGGGAAGGCTCCTACGAGCAGTACTTC. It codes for CASSLREEGEGSYEQYF.

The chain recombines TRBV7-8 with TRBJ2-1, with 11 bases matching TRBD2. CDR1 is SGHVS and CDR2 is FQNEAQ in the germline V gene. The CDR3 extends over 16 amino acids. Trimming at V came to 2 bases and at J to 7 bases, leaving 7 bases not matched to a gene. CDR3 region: CASSLPPASGRNEQFF. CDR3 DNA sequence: TGTGCCAGCAGCTTACCCCCGGCTAGCGGGAGGAATGAGCAGTTCTTC.

The CDR3 protein is CASSILPGGLSYEQYF. The CDR3 region has the DNA TGTGCCAGTAGTATCCTCCCAGGGGGCCTTTCCTACGAGCAGTACTTC. V gene TRBV19 combines with J gene TRBJ2-7; 8 bases fit TRBD1. The CDR3 spans 16 residues. The V segment lost 3 bases and the J segment 1 base; nucleotides outside the gene matches: 8. From germline, CDR1 is LNHDA and CDR2 SQIVND (reference sequence).

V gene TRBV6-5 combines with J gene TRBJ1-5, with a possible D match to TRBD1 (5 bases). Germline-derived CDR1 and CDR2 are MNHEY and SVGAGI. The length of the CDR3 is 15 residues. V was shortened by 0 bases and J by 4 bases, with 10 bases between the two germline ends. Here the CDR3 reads CASSYSRDGNQPQHF. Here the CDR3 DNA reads TGTGCCAGCAGTTACTCGAGGGACGGGAATCAGCCCCAGCATTTT.

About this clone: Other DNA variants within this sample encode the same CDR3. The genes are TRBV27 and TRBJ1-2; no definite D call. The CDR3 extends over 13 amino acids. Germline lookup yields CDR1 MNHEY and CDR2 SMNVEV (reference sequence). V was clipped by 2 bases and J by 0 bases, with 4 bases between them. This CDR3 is CASSLGANYGYTF. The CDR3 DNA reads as TGTGCCAGCAGTTTAGGGGCTAACTATGGCTACACCTTC.

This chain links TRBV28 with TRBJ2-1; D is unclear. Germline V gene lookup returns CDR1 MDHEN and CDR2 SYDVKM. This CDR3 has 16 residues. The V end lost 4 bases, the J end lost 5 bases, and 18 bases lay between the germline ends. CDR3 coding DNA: TGTGCCAGCAGTTCCCGCGACACTTCCCTTAACAATGAGCAGTTCTTC. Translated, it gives CASSSRDTSLNNEQFF.